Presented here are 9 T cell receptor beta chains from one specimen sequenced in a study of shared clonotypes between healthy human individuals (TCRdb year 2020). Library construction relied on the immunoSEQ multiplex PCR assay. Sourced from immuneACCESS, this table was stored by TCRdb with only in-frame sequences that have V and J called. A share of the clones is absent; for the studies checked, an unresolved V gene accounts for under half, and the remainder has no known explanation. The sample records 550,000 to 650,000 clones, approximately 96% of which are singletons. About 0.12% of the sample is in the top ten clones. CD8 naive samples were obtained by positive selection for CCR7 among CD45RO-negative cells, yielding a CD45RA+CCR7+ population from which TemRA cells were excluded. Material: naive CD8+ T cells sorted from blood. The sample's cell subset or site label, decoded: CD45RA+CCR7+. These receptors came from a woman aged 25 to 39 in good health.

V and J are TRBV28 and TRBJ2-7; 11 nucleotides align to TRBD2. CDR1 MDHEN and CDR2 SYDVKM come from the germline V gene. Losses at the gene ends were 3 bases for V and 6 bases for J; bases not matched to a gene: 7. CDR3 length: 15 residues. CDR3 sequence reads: CASSLTELAGVEQYF. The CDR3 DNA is TGTGCCAGCAGTTTGACCGAACTAGCGGGAGTCGAGCAGTACTTC.

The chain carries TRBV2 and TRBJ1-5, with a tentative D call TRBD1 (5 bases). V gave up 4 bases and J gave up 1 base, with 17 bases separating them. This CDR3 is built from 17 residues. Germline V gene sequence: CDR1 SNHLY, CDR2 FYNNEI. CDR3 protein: CASSGLEGEGSNQPQHF. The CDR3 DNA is TGTGCCAGCAGTGGACTCGAAGGGGAGGGAAGCAATCAGCCCCAGCATTTT.

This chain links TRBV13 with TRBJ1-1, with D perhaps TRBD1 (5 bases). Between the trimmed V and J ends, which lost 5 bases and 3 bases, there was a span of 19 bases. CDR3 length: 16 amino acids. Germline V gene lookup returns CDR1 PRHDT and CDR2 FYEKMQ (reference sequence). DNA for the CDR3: TGTGCCAGCAGCCGAAGACGGGAGGGGACGGACACTGAAGCTTTCTTT. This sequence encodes CASSRRREGTDTEAFF.

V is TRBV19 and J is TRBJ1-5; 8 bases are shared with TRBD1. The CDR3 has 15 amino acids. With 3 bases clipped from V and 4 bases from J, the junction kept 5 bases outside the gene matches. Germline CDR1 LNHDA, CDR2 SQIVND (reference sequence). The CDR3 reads CASSIPRQGNQPQHF. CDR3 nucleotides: TGTGCCAGTAGTATCCCAAGACAGGGGAATCAGCCCCAGCATTTT.

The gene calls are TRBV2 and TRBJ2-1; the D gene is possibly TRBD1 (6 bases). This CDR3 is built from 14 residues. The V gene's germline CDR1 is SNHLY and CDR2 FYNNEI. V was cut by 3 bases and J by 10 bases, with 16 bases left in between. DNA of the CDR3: TGTGCCAGCAGTGAGGCGAATGGGGGCCCAGAGCAGTTCTTC. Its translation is CASSEANGGPEQFF.

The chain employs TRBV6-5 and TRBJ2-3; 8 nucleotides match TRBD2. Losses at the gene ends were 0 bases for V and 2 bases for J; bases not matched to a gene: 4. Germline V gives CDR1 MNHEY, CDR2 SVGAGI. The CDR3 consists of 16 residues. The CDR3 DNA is TGTGCCAGCAGTTACTCGGCGGGAGGAGACACAGATACGCAGTATTTT. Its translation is CASSYSAGGDTDTQYF.

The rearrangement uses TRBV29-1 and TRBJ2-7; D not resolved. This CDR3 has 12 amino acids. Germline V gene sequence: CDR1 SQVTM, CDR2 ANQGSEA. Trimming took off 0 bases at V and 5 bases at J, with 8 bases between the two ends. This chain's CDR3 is CSVEDLRNEQYF. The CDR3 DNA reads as TGCAGCGTTGAAGATCTGAGAAACGAGCAGTACTTC.

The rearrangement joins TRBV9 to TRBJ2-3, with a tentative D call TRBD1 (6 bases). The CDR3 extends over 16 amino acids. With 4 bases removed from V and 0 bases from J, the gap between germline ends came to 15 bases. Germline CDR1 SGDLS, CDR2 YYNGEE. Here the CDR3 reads CASSSARTDSTDTQYF. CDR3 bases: TGTGCCAGCAGCAGTGCCCGGACAGATAGCACAGATACGCAGTATTTT. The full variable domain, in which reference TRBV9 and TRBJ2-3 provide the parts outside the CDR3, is DSGVTQTPKHLITATGQRVTLRCSPRSGDLSVYWYQQSLDQGLQFLIQYYNGEERAKGNILERFSAQQFPDLHSELNLSSLELGDSALYFCASSSARTDSTDTQYFGPGTRLTVL.

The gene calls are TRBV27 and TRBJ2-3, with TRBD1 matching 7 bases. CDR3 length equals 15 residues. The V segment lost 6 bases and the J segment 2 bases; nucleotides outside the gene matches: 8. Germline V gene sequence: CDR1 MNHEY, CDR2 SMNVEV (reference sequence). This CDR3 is CASRLDRVNTDTQYF. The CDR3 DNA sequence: TGTGCCAGCAGGCTCGACAGGGTTAACACAGATACGCAGTATTTT.